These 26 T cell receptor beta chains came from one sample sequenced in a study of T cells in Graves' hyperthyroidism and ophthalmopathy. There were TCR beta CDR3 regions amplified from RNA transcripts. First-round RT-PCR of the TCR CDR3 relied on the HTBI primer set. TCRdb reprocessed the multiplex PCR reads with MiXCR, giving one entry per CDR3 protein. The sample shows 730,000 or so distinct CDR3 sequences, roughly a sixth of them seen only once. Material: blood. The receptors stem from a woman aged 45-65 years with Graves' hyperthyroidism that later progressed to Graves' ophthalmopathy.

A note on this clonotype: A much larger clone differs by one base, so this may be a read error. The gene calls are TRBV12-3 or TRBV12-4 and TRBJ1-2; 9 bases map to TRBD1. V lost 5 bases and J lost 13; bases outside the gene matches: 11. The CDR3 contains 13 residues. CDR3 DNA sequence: TGTGCCAGCAGTGACCCGGGACAGGGCAATAGCACCTTC. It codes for CASSDPGQGNSTF.

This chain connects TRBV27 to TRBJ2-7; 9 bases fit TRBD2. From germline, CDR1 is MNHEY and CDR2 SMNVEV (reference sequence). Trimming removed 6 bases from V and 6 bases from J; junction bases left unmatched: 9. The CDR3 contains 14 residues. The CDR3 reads CASRPGLAVSEQYF. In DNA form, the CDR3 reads TGTGCCAGCAGGCCGGGACTAGCTGTCAGCGAGCAGTACTTC.

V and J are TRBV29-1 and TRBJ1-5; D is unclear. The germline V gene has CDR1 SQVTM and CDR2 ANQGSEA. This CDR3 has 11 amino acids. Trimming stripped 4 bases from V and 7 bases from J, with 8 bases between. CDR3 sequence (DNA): TGCAGCGTTGGGGAGGAGCAGCCCCAGCATTTT. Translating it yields CSVGEEQPQHF.

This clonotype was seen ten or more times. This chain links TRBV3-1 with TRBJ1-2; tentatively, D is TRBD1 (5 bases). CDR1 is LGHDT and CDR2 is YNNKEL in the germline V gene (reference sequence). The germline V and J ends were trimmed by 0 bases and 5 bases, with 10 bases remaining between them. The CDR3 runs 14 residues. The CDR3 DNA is TGTGCCAGCAGCCAAGACTTGGGGCGTTATGGCTACACCTTC. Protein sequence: CASSQDLGRYGYTF.

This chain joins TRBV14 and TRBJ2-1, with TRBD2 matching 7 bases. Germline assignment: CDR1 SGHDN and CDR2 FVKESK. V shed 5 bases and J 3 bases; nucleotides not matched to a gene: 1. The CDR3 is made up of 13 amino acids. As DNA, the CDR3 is TGTGCCAGCAGCTGGGGGGGCTACAATGAGCAGTTCTTC. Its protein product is CASSWGGYNEQFF.

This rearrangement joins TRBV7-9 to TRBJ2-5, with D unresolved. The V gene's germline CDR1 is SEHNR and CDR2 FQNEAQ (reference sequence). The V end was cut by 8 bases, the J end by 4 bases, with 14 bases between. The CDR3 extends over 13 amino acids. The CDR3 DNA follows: TGTGCCAGCGGCCCAGGTCCGGGAGAGACCCAGTACTTC. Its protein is CASGPGPGETQYF.

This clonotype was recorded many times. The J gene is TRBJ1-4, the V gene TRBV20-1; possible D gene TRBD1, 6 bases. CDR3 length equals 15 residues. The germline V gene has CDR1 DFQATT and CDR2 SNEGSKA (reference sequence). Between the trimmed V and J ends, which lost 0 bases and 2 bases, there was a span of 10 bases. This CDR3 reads CSARDDRTTNEKLFF. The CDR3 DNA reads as TGCAGTGCTAGAGACGACAGGACGACTAATGAAAAACTGTTTTTT.

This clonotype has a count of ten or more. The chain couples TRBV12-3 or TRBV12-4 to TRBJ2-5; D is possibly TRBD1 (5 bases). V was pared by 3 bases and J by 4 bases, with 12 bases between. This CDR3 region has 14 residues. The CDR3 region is CASSFSTAGETQYF. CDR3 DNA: TGTGCCAGCAGTTTTTCGACAGCCGGAGAGACCCAGTACTTC.

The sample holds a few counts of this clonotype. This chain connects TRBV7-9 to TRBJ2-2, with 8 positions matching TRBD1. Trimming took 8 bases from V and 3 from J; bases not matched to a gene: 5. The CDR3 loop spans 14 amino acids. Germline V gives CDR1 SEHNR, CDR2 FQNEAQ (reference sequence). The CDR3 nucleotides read TGTGCCAGCCGACTACAGGGGGACACCGGGGAGCTGTTTTTT. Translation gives CASRLQGDTGELFF.

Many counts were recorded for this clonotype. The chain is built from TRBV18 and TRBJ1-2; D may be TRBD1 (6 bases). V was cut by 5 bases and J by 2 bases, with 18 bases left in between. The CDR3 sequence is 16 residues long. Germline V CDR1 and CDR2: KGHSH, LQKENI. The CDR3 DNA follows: TGTGCCAGCTCATACAGGGAGATGCGGTGGAACTATGGCTACACCTTC. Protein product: CASSYREMRWNYGYTF.

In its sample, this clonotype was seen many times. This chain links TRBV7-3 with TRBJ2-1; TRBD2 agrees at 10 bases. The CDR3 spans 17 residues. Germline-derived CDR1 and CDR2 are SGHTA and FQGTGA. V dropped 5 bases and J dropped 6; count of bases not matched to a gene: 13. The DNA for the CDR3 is TGTGCCAGCAGCCTAAACGCCCTAAGCGGGGGGGCCAATGAGCAGTTCTTC. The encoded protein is CASSLNALSGGANEQFF.

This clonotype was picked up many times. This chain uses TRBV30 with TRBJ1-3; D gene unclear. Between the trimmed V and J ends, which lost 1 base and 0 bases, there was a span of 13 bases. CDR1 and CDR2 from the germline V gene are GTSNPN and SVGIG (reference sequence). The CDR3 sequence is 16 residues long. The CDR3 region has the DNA TGTGCCTGGAGTGCTTCGCGGACGGGCTCTGGAAACACCATATATTTT. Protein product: CAWSASRTGSGNTIYF.

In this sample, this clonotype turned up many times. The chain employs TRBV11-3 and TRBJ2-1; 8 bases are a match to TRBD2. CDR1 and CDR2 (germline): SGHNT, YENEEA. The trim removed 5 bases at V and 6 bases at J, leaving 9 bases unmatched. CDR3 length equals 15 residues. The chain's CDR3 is CASSKGGLAGNEQFF. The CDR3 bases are TGTGCCAGCAGCAAAGGAGGGCTAGCGGGCAATGAGCAGTTCTTC.

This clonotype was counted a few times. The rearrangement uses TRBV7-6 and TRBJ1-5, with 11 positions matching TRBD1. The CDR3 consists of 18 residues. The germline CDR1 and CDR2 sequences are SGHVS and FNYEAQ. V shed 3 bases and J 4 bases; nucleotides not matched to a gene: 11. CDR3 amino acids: CASSLRAWGQGGNQPQHF. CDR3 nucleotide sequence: TGTGCCAGCAGCTTGAGGGCTTGGGGACAGGGGGGAAATCAGCCCCAGCATTTT.

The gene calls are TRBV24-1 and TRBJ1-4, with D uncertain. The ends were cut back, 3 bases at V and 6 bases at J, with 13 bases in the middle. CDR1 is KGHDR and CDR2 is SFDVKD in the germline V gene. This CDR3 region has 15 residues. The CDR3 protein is CATSDPSRRDEKLFF. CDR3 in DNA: TGTGCCACCAGTGATCCTTCGCGACGAGATGAAAAACTGTTTTTT.

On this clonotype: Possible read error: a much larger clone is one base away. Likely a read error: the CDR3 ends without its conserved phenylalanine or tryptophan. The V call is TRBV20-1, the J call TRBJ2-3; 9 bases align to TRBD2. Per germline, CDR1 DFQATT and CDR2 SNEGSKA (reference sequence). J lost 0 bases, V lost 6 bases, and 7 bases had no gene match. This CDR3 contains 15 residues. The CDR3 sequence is CSASSSGASTDTQYL. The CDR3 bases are TGCAGTGCCTCCTCTAGCGGGGCTAGCACAGATACGCAGTATCTT.

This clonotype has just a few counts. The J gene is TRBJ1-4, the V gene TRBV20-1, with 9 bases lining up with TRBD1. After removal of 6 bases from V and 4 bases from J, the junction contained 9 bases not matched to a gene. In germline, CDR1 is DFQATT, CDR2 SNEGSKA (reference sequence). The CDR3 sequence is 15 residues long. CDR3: CSASGTGIVNEKLFF. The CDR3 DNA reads TGCAGTGCGTCCGGGACAGGGATCGTTAATGAAAAACTGTTTTTT.

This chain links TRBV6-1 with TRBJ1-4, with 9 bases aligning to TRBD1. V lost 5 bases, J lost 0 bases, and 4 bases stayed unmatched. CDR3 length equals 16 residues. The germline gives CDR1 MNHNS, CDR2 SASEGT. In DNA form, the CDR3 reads TGTGCCAGCAGTACGGACAGGGGAGCAACTAATGAAAAACTGTTTTTT. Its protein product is CASSTDRGATNEKLFF.

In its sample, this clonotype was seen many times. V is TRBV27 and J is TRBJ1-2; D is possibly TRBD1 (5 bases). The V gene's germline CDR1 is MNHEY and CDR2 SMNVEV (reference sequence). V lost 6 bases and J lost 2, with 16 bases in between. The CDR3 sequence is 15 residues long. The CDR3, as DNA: TGTGCCAGCAGCAAAGATCGACAGCTGAACTATGGCTACACCTTC. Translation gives CASSKDRQLNYGYTF.

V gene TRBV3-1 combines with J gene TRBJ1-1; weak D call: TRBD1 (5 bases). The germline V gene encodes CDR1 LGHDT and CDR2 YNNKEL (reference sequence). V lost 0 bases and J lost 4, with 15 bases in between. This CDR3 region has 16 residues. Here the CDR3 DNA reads TGTGCCAGCAGCCAAGAGAGTTCAGGGAGAATCACTGAAGCTTTCTTT. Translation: CASSQESSGRITEAFF.

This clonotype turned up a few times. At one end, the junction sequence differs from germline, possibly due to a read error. CDR3 coding DNA: TGCAGTGCTCGAGATAGCTCCTATAATCCACCCCTCCACTTT. Protein product: CSARDSSYNPPLHF. The chain combines TRBV20-1 with TRBJ1-6; D is unresolved. Looked up from germline, CDR1 is DFQATT and CDR2 is SNEGSKA (reference sequence). The CDR3 contains 14 residues.

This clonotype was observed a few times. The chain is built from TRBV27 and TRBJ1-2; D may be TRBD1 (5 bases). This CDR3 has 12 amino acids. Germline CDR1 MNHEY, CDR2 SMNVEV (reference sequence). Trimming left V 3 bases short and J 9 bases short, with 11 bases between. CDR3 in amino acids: CASSLQGGRYTF. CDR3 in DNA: TGTGCCAGCAGTTTGCAGGGAGGTCGCTACACCTTC.

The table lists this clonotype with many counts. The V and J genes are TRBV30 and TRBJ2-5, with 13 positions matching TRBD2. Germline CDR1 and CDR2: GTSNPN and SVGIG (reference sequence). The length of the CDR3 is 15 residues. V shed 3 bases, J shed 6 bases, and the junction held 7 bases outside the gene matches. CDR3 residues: CAWSQGLAGTQTQYF. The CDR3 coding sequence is TGTGCCTGGAGCCAGGGACTAGCGGGGACACAGACCCAGTACTTC.

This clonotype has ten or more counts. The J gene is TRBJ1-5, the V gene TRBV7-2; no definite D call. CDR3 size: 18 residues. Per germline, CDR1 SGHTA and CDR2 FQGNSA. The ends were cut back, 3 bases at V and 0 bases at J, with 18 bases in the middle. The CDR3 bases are TGTGCCAGCAGCTTGTCGGGCAGCTACACATATAGCAATCAGCCCCAGCATTTT. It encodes CASSLSGSYTYSNQPQHF.

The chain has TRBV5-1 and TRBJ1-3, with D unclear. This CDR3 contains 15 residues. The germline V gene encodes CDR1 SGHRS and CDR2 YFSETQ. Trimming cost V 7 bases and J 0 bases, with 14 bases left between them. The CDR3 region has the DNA TGCGCCAGCGCTCCAAATACGGTCTCTGGAAACACCATATATTTT. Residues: CASAPNTVSGNTIYF. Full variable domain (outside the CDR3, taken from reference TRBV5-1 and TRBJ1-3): KAGVTQTPRYLIKTRGQQVTLSCSPISGHRSVSWYQQTPGQGLQFLFEYFSETQRNKGNFPGRFSGRQFSNSRSEMNVSTLELGDSALYLCASAPNTVSGNTIYFGEGSWLTVV.

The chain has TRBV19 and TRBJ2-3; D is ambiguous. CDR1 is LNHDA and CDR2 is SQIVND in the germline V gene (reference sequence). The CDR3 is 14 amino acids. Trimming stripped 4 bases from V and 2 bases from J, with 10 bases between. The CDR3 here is CASSTDNPTDTQYF. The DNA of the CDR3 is TGTGCCAGTAGTACCGACAACCCCACAGATACGCAGTATTTT.